These 7 T cell receptor beta chains originate from one sample sequenced in a study of Tregs in tolerant kidney transplant recipients (dated by TCRdb to between 2019 and 2020). Library method: the immunoSEQ multiplex PCR assay. TCRdb retrieved this table from immuneACCESS and kept in-frame rearrangements only. Not all clones are present; in checked studies, unresolved V genes account for under half, and no reason is known for the remainder. Across this sample there are nearly 95,000 clones, with roughly 93% seen only once. The ten largest account for about 0.45% of the sample. This specimen's time point label, interpreted: blood sample drawn before combined kidney and bone marrow transplant. Source: CD4+ T cells from blood, taken before the transplant. The receptors here all came from a human donor who received a combined kidney and bone marrow transplant.

The chain employs TRBV11-2 and TRBJ2-1; no definite D call. In germline, CDR1 is SGHAT, CDR2 FQNNGV. This CDR3 has 13 amino acids. V was trimmed by 5 bases and J by 4 bases, leaving 9 bases between them. The CDR3 DNA reads TGTGCCAGCAGCCCACAACCTTACAATGAGCAGTTCTTC. Amino acid sequence: CASSPQPYNEQFF.

The chain couples TRBV7-2 to TRBJ2-5; 10 nucleotides agree with TRBD2. The CDR3 spans 16 residues. The germline CDR1 and CDR2 sequences are SGHTA and FQGNSA. V shed 2 bases, J shed 1 base, and the junction held 4 bases outside the gene matches. The CDR3 spells CASSLMLAGAQETQYF. CDR3 DNA: TGTGCCAGCAGCTTAATGCTAGCGGGAGCCCAAGAGACCCAGTACTTC.

The chain combines TRBV9 with TRBJ2-1; D call uncertain. This CDR3 contains 15 residues. The germline gives CDR1 SGDLS, CDR2 YYNGEE. The V gene lost 1 base and the J gene lost 0 bases, with 8 bases spanning the gap. The CDR3 loop reads CASSVTSSSYNEQFF. CDR3 sequence (DNA): TGTGCCAGCAGCGTAACGTCGAGCTCCTACAATGAGCAGTTCTTC.

This clone was observed once. The chain recombines TRBV30 with TRBJ1-2; D unresolved. The V gene's germline CDR1 is GTSNPN and CDR2 SVGIG (reference sequence). This CDR3 contains 13 residues. Trimming removed 3 bases from V and 2 bases from J, with 10 bases in between. CDR3 sequence: CAWREDGNYGYTF. CDR3 DNA sequence: TGTGCCTGGAGGGAAGACGGGAACTATGGCTACACCTTC.

This chain joins TRBV6-5 and TRBJ1-5; TRBD1 aligns across 7 bases. V dropped 4 bases and J dropped 7; count of bases not matched to a gene: 13. This CDR3 has 16 amino acids. From germline, CDR1 is MNHEY and CDR2 SVGAGI. CDR3: CASSFTSTGEGQPQHF. CDR3 bases: TGTGCCAGCAGTTTTACTTCAACAGGGGAAGGGCAGCCCCAGCATTTT.

This clone was found a few times. The chain has TRBV19 and TRBJ2-5, with TRBD2 matching over 7 bases. V lost 1 base and J lost 5; bases outside the gene matches: 16. CDR3 length: 18 amino acids. Germline V CDR1 and CDR2: LNHDA, SQIVND (reference sequence). The CDR3 DNA reads as TGTGCCAGTAGTATAGTCCTAGCGGCTACCGTTTCCGGGGAGACCCAGTACTTC. Its protein is CASSIVLAATVSGETQYF.

V and J are TRBV18 and TRBJ1-1, with a possible D match to TRBD1 (5 bases). CDR3 length equals 13 residues. The germline gives CDR1 KGHSH, CDR2 LQKENI. V lost 3 bases, J lost 7 bases, and 12 bases lay in between. CDR3 protein: CASSPQGNHEAFF. The DNA for the CDR3 is TGTGCCAGCTCACCTCAGGGTAATCATGAAGCTTTCTTT.